This TCR beta chain was captured by sequencing in a study of T cell changes during pregnancy in multiple sclerosis. The CDR3 contains 12 residues. Germline V gene lookup returns CDR1 GTSNPN and CDR2 SVGIG (reference sequence). Trimming left V 3 bases short and J 1 base short, with 6 bases between. Measured with immunoSEQ multiplex PCR; TCRdb has only the in-frame clones, and not every one. Among 50,000 to 75,000 clones listed, about 93% were seen once. This chain connects TRBV30 to TRBJ1-1; D ambiguous. The material was CD8+ T cells from peripheral blood mononuclear cells, obtained in the third trimester of pregnancy. The receptor's source is a female donor with multiple sclerosis, enrolled in a pregnancy study. The CDR3 DNA reads TGTGCCTGGAGACGGGGGAACACTGAAGCTTTCTTT. Encoded protein: CAWRRGNTEAFF.